The sequence of this TCR beta chain was determined in a study of T cells in Graves' hyperthyroidism and ophthalmopathy. The CDR3 consists of 13 residues. In germline, CDR1 is MGHDK, CDR2 SYGVNS. V gave up 8 bases and J gave up 8 bases, with 18 bases separating them. Study findings and constraints: Also found in blood were most expanded thyroid clonotypes above 0.001. Ophthalmopathy could be told apart from stable hyperthyroidism with a 13 V-J model.

With respect to this clonotype: What it binds is not known.

The investigators amplified TCR beta CDR3 regions from RNA transcripts. The primer set for the first-round RT-PCR of the TCR CDR3 was HTBI. MiXCR was run by TCRdb on the multiplex PCR reads, yielding one entry per CDR3 protein. This table has roughly 500,000 distinct CDR3 sequences, around 46% appearing once. The V gene is TRBV25-1, the J gene TRBJ1-1, with D possibly matching TRBD1 (5 bases). The sequencing sample was made of peripheral blood or thyroid tissue (not recorded which). This clonotype originated in an adult woman with Graves' disease, either hyperthyroidism or ophthalmopathy (not recorded which). CDR3 region: CASLTDPSREAFF. The CDR3 DNA follows: TGTGCCAGCTTGACAGACCCTAGTAGGGAAGCTTTCTTT.